This T cell receptor (beta chain) is drawn from a study of T cell changes during pregnancy in multiple sclerosis. The CDR3 has 16 residues. CDR1 and CDR2 from the germline V gene are MGHRA and YSYEKL. Trimming stripped 1 base from V and 3 bases from J, with 10 bases between. Data came from immunoSEQ multiplex PCR; TCRdb stores just in-frame clones and leaves some out. The sample holds some 28,000 clones, about 93% seen once. The source is a female donor with multiple sclerosis, enrolled in a pregnancy study. V usage is TRBV4-1 and J usage is TRBJ2-6, with TRBD1 as a possible D gene (6 bases). The source was CD8+ T cells from peripheral blood mononuclear cells, collected before pregnancy. DNA of the CDR3: TGCGCCAGCAGCCAAGTCCCAGGGGATGGGGCCAACGTCCTGACTTTC. Translation gives CASSQVPGDGANVLTF.